The TCR beta chain described here comes from a study of shared clonotypes between healthy human individuals. Study details: The people who gave samples were a couple of women and a few men aged 18 to 49. The study, taken as a whole, reports: A limitation of the genetic and exposure-history diversity represented arose from few donors.

Free of recent acute infections or vaccinations, the donors were healthy HIV-negative adults. In the case of this clone: Its antigen is currently unknown.

The germline V and J ends were trimmed by 5 bases and 6 bases, with 14 bases remaining between them. The germline V gene encodes CDR1 MDHEN and CDR2 SYDVKM. The CDR3 consists of 14 residues. A deep-level run was used for the assay. Profiled with immunoSEQ multiplex PCR; TCRdb holds only in-frame clones, not every one. The sample consists of approximately 460,000 clones, about 74% of them appearing once. This receptor was identified in a woman between 40 and 55 years old in good health. Some clones in this sample may be carry-over from other donors' samples. The material sequenced was PBMCs. The V call is TRBV28, the J call TRBJ1-5; the D gene is possibly TRBD1 (6 bases). The CDR3 region is CASSEQGAAQPQHF. The CDR3 region has the DNA TGTGCCAGCAGTGAACAGGGTGCGGCTCAGCCCCAGCATTTT.